These 17 T cell receptor beta chains were sequenced from one sample in a study of control samples from healthy donors and cancer patients. Here immunoSEQ multiplex PCR was the method, and the copy in TCRdb shows in-frame clones only, minus some. In the table there are 120,000 or so clones, roughly 86% of which are singletons. The sample was blood. Receptors originate from a man aged 55 to 70 in good health.

The chain joins TRBV4-3 to TRBJ1-2; 8 positions agree with TRBD1. The CDR3 runs to 14 residues. V trimming: 1 base; J trimming: 2 bases; junction bases outside the gene matches: 0. Germline V gives CDR1 LGHNA, CDR2 YSLEER. CDR3 sequence (DNA): TGCGCCAGCAGCCAAGGGACAGGGAACTATGGCTACACCTTC. It yields the protein CASSQGTGNYGYTF.

In its sample, this clone was seen a few times. The rearrangement links TRBV6-5 to TRBJ2-3; D uncertain. There are 12 residues in the CDR3. Germline V CDR1 and CDR2: MNHEY, SVGAGI. V shed 6 bases and J shed 0 bases, with 4 bases lying between them. CDR3 in amino acids: CASSLSTDTQYF. CDR3 in DNA: TGTGCCAGCAGCCTCAGCACAGATACGCAGTATTTT.

This chain links TRBV27 with TRBJ2-4; either TRBD1 or TRBD2 may supply D (5 bases each). Trimming removed 6 bases at V and 11 bases at J, with 17 bases between. Germline assignment: CDR1 MNHEY and CDR2 SMNVEV (reference sequence). The CDR3 has 13 amino acids. The CDR3 sequence: CASRPGGDRFQYF. CDR3 in DNA: TGTGCCAGCAGACCTGGAGGCGACAGATTTCAGTACTTC.

This chain connects TRBV10-1 to TRBJ2-1, with a possible D match to TRBD1 (6 bases). This CDR3 is built from 14 residues. V shed 6 bases and J shed 6 bases, with 15 bases lying between them. CDR1 is WNHNN and CDR2 is SYGVQD in the germline V gene (reference sequence). The CDR3 loop reads CASSLQGRGNEQFF. For the CDR3, the DNA is TGCGCCAGCAGCCTACAGGGTAGGGGCAATGAGCAGTTCTTC.

A single count supports this clone. The CDR3 DNA follows: TGTGCCAGCTCACCCATCCCAGGTTCAACTAATGAAAAACTGTTTTTT. Translation: CASSPIPGSTNEKLFF. The gene calls are TRBV18 and TRBJ1-4, with D uncertain. The CDR3 is 16 amino acids. V was trimmed by 3 bases and J by 0 bases, leaving 11 bases between them. The germline V gene encodes CDR1 KGHSH and CDR2 LQKENI.

J is TRBJ1-5 and V is TRBV3-1 (or the pseudogene TRBV3-2), with D possibly TRBD1 on 6 matching bases. The CDR3 is 14 residues long. V dropped 3 bases and J dropped 5 bases, with 11 bases sitting between them. Germline CDR1 reads LGHDT; CDR2 reads YNNKEL (reference sequence). The CDR3: CASSQRGADQPQHF. The CDR3 DNA reads as TGTGCCAGCAGCCAGAGGGGGGCCGATCAGCCCCAGCATTTT.

This clone appeared a few times. V usage is TRBV5-1 and J usage is TRBJ2-7; 10 bases match TRBD1. This CDR3 is 15 amino acids long. Germline V lookup: CDR1 SGHRS, CDR2 YFSETQ. V gave up 3 bases and J gave up 4 bases; unmatched junction bases: 7. The CDR3 DNA reads TGCGCCAGCAGCTACGACAGGGGGCGAGGGTACGAGCAGTACTTC. Translation: CASSYDRGRGYEQYF.

The gene calls are TRBV5-1 and TRBJ2-1; D is perhaps TRBD2 (6 bases). Germline V CDR1 and CDR2: SGHRS, YFSETQ. V lost 4 bases and J lost 9, with 20 bases in between. The CDR3 is 15 residues long. The CDR3 sequence: CASSGGRVGDFEQFF. In DNA form, the CDR3 reads TGCGCCAGCAGCGGCGGTAGGGTCGGGGACTTTGAGCAGTTCTTC.

This chain links TRBV11-2 with TRBJ1-2; 7 bases are shared with TRBD1. Trimming took 4 bases from V and 8 from J; bases not matched to a gene: 7. This CDR3 region has 13 residues. CDR1 is SGHAT, CDR2 FQNNGV, per germline. The CDR3 sequence: CASSSTPGGGYTF. The CDR3 DNA reads as TGTGCCAGCAGCTCAACCCCAGGGGGAGGCTACACCTTC.

This clone was seen just once. In nucleotides, the CDR3 is TGTGCCAGCACCTCGATCACTACACGGGGGCTAAGGGAGTATGAGCAGTTCTTC. Its translation: CASTSITTRGLREYEQFF. The chain joins TRBV27 to TRBJ2-1; TRBD1 or TRBD2 may be the D gene (6 bases each). The CDR3 is 18 residues long. Germline lookup yields CDR1 MNHEY and CDR2 SMNVEV (reference sequence). The V gene lost 7 bases and the J gene lost 8 bases, with 30 bases spanning the gap.

The J gene is TRBJ2-5, the V gene TRBV6-1; the D is unclear. V lost 3 bases and J lost 1, with 15 bases in between. Germline V gene sequence: CDR1 MNHNS, CDR2 SASEGT. CDR3 length equals 16 residues. The CDR3 sequence: CASSDALGYSQETQYF. The CDR3 bases are TGTGCCAGCAGTGATGCCTTAGGGTACAGCCAAGAGACCCAGTACTTC.

The rearrangement links TRBV28 to TRBJ2-7; TRBD1 matches 10 bases. This CDR3 has 15 amino acids. Germline V gene lookup returns CDR1 MDHEN and CDR2 SYDVKM. The J segment lost 0 bases and the V segment lost 6 bases, leaving 5 bases of the junction unmatched. CDR3 nucleotide sequence: TGTGCCAGCAGGGTGGACAGGGGGTTCTCCTACGAGCAGTACTTC. Protein: CASRVDRGFSYEQYF.

V usage is TRBV24-1 and J usage is TRBJ2-3; 8 nucleotides agree with TRBD1. Germline V gene sequence: CDR1 KGHDR, CDR2 SFDVKD. Trimming removed 9 bases from V and 4 bases from J; junction bases left unmatched: 2. This CDR3 has 12 residues. The CDR3 region has the DNA TGTGCCACCGGACAGGGACCAGATACGCAGTATTTT. Its translation: CATGQGPDTQYF.

As to this clone: This sample also contains other DNA sequences that code for the same CDR3. The J gene is TRBJ1-3, the V gene TRBV27; TRBD1 is a possible D gene (5 bases). Germline V gene sequence: CDR1 MNHEY, CDR2 SMNVEV (reference sequence). V lost 2 bases, J lost 4 bases, and 9 bases lay in between. This CDR3 has 14 amino acids. Written as DNA, the CDR3 is TGTGCCAGCAGTTTAGGGGGATCCGGAAACACCATATATTTT. Translation gives CASSLGGSGNTIYF.

This CDR3 is CASSLMEYGYTF. For the CDR3, the DNA is TGTGCCAGCAGTTTAATGGAGTATGGCTACACCTTC. V usage is TRBV12-3 or TRBV12-4 and J usage is TRBJ1-2; D is ambiguous. The CDR3 extends over 12 amino acids. Trimming removed 2 bases at V and 5 bases at J, with 6 bases between.

The chain has TRBV18 and TRBJ1-1; D gene ambiguous. V was trimmed by 6 bases and J by 0 bases, leaving 14 bases between them. Germline-derived CDR1 and CDR2 are KGHSH and LQKENI. The CDR3 is made up of 15 amino acids. The CDR3 sequence: CASSSVTGMNTEAFF. DNA for the CDR3: TGTGCCAGCTCTTCAGTAACTGGGATGAACACTGAAGCTTTCTTT. Filled out from reference TRBV18 and TRBJ1-1, the complete variable domain reads NAGVMQNPRHLVRRRGQEARLRCSPMKGHSHVYWYRQLPEEGLKFMVYLQKENIIDESGMPKERFSAEFPKEGPSILRIQQVVRGDSAAYFCASSSVTGMNTEAFFGQGTRLTVV.

This clone has just a few counts. The rearrangement joins TRBV2 to TRBJ1-1, with D maybe TRBD1 (5 bases). V was clipped by 5 bases and J by 5 bases, with 12 bases between them. CDR1 SNHLY and CDR2 FYNNEI come from the germline V gene. This CDR3 has 13 residues. The DNA for the CDR3 is TGTGCCAGCAGTCAAATCCGGGGGACTGAAGCTTTCTTT. Translation: CASSQIRGTEAFF.